This T cell receptor beta chain was obtained from a study of T-cell memory formation after mild COVID-19. TCRdb reprocessed the 5' RACE reads with MiXCR, giving one entry per CDR3 protein. The sample yields about 260,000 distinct CDR3 sequences, around 16% seen once. The receptor was derived from a man aged 18 to 30 who had mild COVID-19 (a few samples of this study predate the infection). Cell type and time point are not known. The specimen sequenced was PBMCs or a T cell subset sorted from them (not recorded which).

The DNA for the CDR3 is TGCGCCAGCAGCCGGTTGGGGCTTCAAGAGACCCAGTACTTC. It encodes CASSRLGLQETQYF. V gene TRBV4-3 combines with J gene TRBJ2-5, with D perhaps matching TRBD1 (5 bases). The CDR3 length is 14 residues. V lost 4 bases to trimming and J lost 2 bases, with 11 bases between them. Germline loops: CDR1 LGHNA, CDR2 YSLEER.